This entry features one T cell receptor beta chain sequence. In this sample, this clonotype turned up a few times. Its antigen remains undetermined. Qualities for individual bases were not recorded, and no much larger clone is one base off. The data belong to a study of tumor-infiltrating lymphocytes in primary liver carcinoma (dated by TCRdb to about 2017). Background for the entire study: The five patients, three men and two women aged 30 to 69 years, had hepatocellular carcinoma (four) or combined HCC and intrahepatic cholangiocarcinoma (one). Tumors of the five patients were stage T1-T3 N0M0 with maximum diameters of roughly 4.2 to 11 cm. Each sample produced about 3.5 to 7.5 million productive TCRbeta reads, and read depth showed no significant difference between tissue types. The study combined TCRbeta repertoire sequencing, expression microarrays and whole-exome sequencing across five regions of each liver tumor, with adjacent normal tissue and blood. A total of roughly 35 specimens from 5 patients, comprising 25 or so tumor regions, 5 adjacent noncancerous liver tissues and 5 peripheral blood samples, were covered by TCRbeta repertoire sequencing. Agilent mRNA microarray profiling was performed on the 20 to 25 tumor region samples to relate TCRbeta repertoire diversity to the local molecular phenotype. Repertoires from technical replicates were highly reproducible, with mean shared-clone rates approximately 0.9 and correlation coefficients above 0.95.

Broad study findings and their caveats: Consistent with antigen-driven expansion, pairs of tumor regions showed higher repertoire overlap (mean roughly 36%) than either tumor-adjacent pairs (about 17%) or tumor-blood pairs (roughly 14%). Because sequencing covered only the TCR beta chain and unpaired alpha chains were not captured, true repertoire diversity is likely underestimated. Only five patients were included in the study, and the authors note that the findings should be validated in a larger study. The top 250 clones accounted for a significantly greater share of the repertoire in tumors than in blood (p = 0.039). Because the samples were bulk and unsorted, CD4+ and CD8+ T cell repertoires could not be compared. Just about 8-25% of top clones turned up in all five regions of a tumor, which suggests spatial heterogeneity among tumor-infiltrating T cells.

As encoded in the germline V gene (reference sequence), CDR1 is DFQATT while CDR2 is SNEGSKA. From its cysteine to its phenylalanine, the CDR3 spans 13 amino acids. Here the CDR3 DNA is all that survives: 39 bases in frame from base 1. The germline ends are 13 bases apart after V is trimmed by 5 bases and J by 2 bases. Without any cell sorting, total RNA and DNA were extracted together from around 20-30 mg of bulk tissue using the AllPrep DNA/RNA mini kit. Surgical resection was performed in China between late 2015 and early 2016 on about 5 patients with histopathologically diagnosed primary liver carcinoma. Chronic HBV infection was present in the patients, and the patients were treatment-naive at sampling. Five spatially separated regions were sampled from each tumor: the superior, inferior, left-lateral and right-lateral poles, plus the tumor centre. Histology showed that every tumor sample contained more than 80% viable tumor cells. Each fresh piece of tumor and adjacent tissue was cut in two, with one half stored in RNAlater at -80 degrees C and the other half sent for histology.

Using a constant-region primer and ProtoScript II reverse transcriptase, TCRbeta-specific cDNA was reverse-transcribed from 500 ng total RNA. Three nested multiplex PCR rounds, following a slightly modified ARM-PCR procedure, were used to build the TCRbeta libraries. The first two PCR rounds used multiplex TRBV1-TRBV30 forward primers with a Cbeta reverse primer, each for approximately 9 cycles. Sample barcodes and Illumina adapters were added in a final 25-cycle PCR using Deep VentR polymerase. Before sequencing, amplicons of 200-500 bp were gel-purified using a QIAquick gel extraction kit. An Illumina HiSeq 2500 was used to sequence the TCRbeta amplicons, generating 250-bp paired-end reads. The original pipeline was this. To recover full CDR3 sequences, reads were quality-trimmed using Trimmomatic v0.33 and paired reads were then merged using FLASH v1.2.11. V, D and J germline segments were assigned to the rearranged TCRbeta sequences using MiGEC v1.2.1b. VDJtools v1.0.0 computed clonotype statistics and Shannon-Wiener diversity indices. Except for diversity analysis, only the 250 most abundant clonotypes of each sample were used in subsequent analyses to reduce sampling bias. Using fastp at Q25 and MiXCR, TCRdb reprocessed the public reads and kept productive beta chains. For every CDR3 protein sequence, its rows merge into one entry that carries the most common genes and DNA. These V and J calls rely on TCRdb rather than the paper's analysis. A total of 90,000 to 140,000 distinct CDR3 sequences appear in this sample, 82% of them only once. The ten largest make up approximately 20% of the sample.

This TCR derives from a man aged 40-49 years with primary liver carcinoma and hepatitis B virus infection. Sequencing was carried out using liver tumor tissue from sampling region 3. What the cell subset or site label conveys for this sample: tumor region T3, left-lateral pole. The receptor chain draws on TRBV20-1 and TRBJ2-7; the D gene is possibly TRBD1 or TRBD2, with 5 bases matching each. In nucleotides, the sequence is TGCAGTGCTTCGCCCCGGGACCCCTACGAGCAGTACTTC. It is translated as CSASPRDPYEQYF.